This T cell receptor beta chain originates from a study of regulatory T cells in long-lasting Graves disease (dated by TCRdb to 2020 to 2022). Notes on the research overall: Antithyroid drugs had been taken for less than 3 months by newly diagnosed Graves' disease patients. Persistent Graves' disease patients were compared with newly diagnosed Graves' disease patients by peripheral blood TCR sequencing and RNA sequencing. The study was registered as a clinical trial and conducted in China. TCR sequencing covered roughly 13 persistent and some 20 newly diagnosed Graves' disease patients, around 35 samples in total. Findings and caveats that apply to the study as a whole: Compared with newly diagnosed patients, persistent Graves' disease patients had lower TCR Shannon entropy and fewer highly expanded clones, which suggests clonal expansion. Persistent disease showed preferential use of TRBV28, TRBJ1-2 and TRBJ2-5, whereas newly diagnosed disease favored TRBV20-1 and TRBJ2-1. Because the primary lesion, thyroid tissue, could not be accessed, the study looked at peripheral blood alone. More public clonotypes were shared among persistent patients (roughly 3,000) than among newly diagnosed patients (under 1,000). The small sample size was acknowledged by the authors as a limitation that may reduce accuracy. Sequencing and analysis were restricted to the TCR beta chain.

The library was built by means of multiplex PCR. The listed sequencing device is Illumina HiSeq 4000. CDR3 regions were amplified by Arm-PCR with iRepertoire HTBI primers to construct TCR beta libraries. Before sequencing, the PCR products went through gel purification. Regarding the original processing steps: A total of roughly 58 TRBV and 14 TRBJ segments were identified across samples and were used for gene usage analysis of CDR3 amino acid clonotypes. COPE and FqMerger were used to merge the filtered high-quality paired reads into contigs. BLAST was used to align contigs to IMGT TRBV, TRBD and TRBJ reference genes, and CDR3 was defined according to IMGT. Highly expanded clones were defined as clonotypes with a frequency above 0.1%. Shannon entropy was used to measure repertoire diversity, and the Gini coefficient was used to measure V-J evenness. Public clonotypes were defined as clonotypes shared by more than one individual. TCRdb cleaned the public reads at Q25 with fastp, built clones with MiXCR and kept in-frame beta chains. When rows share a CDR3 protein, they turn into one entry using the most common DNA and genes. The V and J calls were determined by TCRdb, not by the authors. The sample includes more than 400,000 distinct CDR3 sequences, with about a sixth observed a single time. The ten biggest clones cover about 11% of the sample.

The CDR3 starts with the cysteine, ends with the phenylalanine, and has 15 residues. Of the read, only the CDR3 DNA is kept; its 45 bases are in frame from base 1. According to the germline V gene, CDR1 reads SGHDT and CDR2 reads YYEEEE. V ends up 2 bases short and J 8 bases short, with an unmatched junction base count of 8. The time point label, as the study defines it: newly diagnosed GD, antithyroid drugs for less than 3 months. For both TCR sequencing and RNA sequencing, RNA was extracted from PBMCs in TRIzol. Graves' disease was diagnosed according to American Thyroid Association guidelines. Patients for the study were recruited at an endocrinology department in Xi'an, China. From each patient, about 9.7 milliliters of peripheral blood was collected into an EDTA anticoagulant tube. Ficoll Paque Plus density gradient separation was used to isolate PBMCs, and no further T cell sorting was performed. An Agilent 2100 Bioanalyzer and agarose gel were used to check RNA quality, and a NanoDrop 2000 was used to measure RNA concentration.

Worth noting for this clonotype: Its antigen remains unidentified. Per-nucleotide qualities are absent, and no much larger clonotype sits a single base away.

These same records also appear under a second study, on T cells in Graves' hyperthyroidism and ophthalmopathy. Per the second study: Graves' hyperthyroidism was defined as stable when no progression to ophthalmopathy occurred over 18 months of follow-up. The hyperthyroidism patients were between 18 and 65 years old and newly diagnosed, with a disease duration of less than 2 months. Exclusion was applied to patients with uncontrolled infections, other autoimmune diseases, pregnancy or lactation. Clinical symptoms, serum thyroxine and TRAb, thyroid ultrasound, and orbital computed tomography formed the basis for the diagnoses. A first-round RT-PCR of the TCR CDR3 used the HTBI primer set with the Qiagen OneStep RT-PCR kit. Blood samples also contained most of the expanded thyroid clonotypes (frequency above 0.001), which suggests that blood repertoires may reflect thyroid immune responses. Ophthalmopathy was separated from stable hyperthyroidism by a 13 V-J signature model, with around 90% sensitivity and approximately 81% specificity obtained in cross-validation and 80%/75% obtained in testing. During validation, the model predicted progression to ophthalmopathy a median of about 6.5 months ahead of onset, with more than 60% sensitivity and under 85% specificity. To identify distinguishing TCR V-J signatures, a discovery cohort of 90 to 100 patients was used, comprising roughly 45 with Graves' ophthalmopathy and some 60 with stable Graves' hyperthyroidism. Prospective prediction of ophthalmopathy was tested in an independent validation cohort consisting of 18 to 20 hyperthyroidism patients and some 17 patients who later progressed to ophthalmopathy. The approximately 90 discovery patients were divided at random into training and test sets in a 7:3 ratio. Thyroid tissue and blood T-cell repertoires from several Graves' hyperthyroidism patients were also compared in the study. After blood sampling, hyperthyroidism patients were treated with methimazole at a starting dose of 30 mg daily, and ophthalmopathy patients were treated with high-dose intravenous methylprednisolone. The libraries were constructed in a second round of multiplex PCR and then size-selected and purified. Libraries were sequenced paired-end with 100 bp reads on an Illumina HiSeq2000. Raw data were processed with SOAPnuke, discarding reads with adapters, uncalled bases, mean Phred below 15, or no exact constant-primer or identifier match. COPE v1.2.5 was used to merge high-quality paired reads, and clonotypes were defined as unique nucleotide sequences. MiTCR v1.1 was used to align clonotypes to the IMGT TRBV, TRBD and TRBJ reference segments. Analysis was restricted to V-J combinations with a frequency above 0.0001, which covered 99% to 99.2% of repertoires. A TCS score was defined as the ratio of F50 (clonal expansion) to E x V (chaos), with BLOSUM62-based TCRdist applied between CDR3 peptides within each V-J. Welch's t-statistics and random forest reduced fewer than 550 V-J features to under 15, which were used in a naive Bayes classifier (R e1071). Sample size was not statistically predetermined, and blinding of investigators to group allocation was not performed. The paper describes TCR Vbeta CDR3 sequencing of 135 peripheral blood samples, made up of 43 ophthalmopathy patients, approximately 76 hyperthyroidism patients and roughly 17 progressor patients.

The rearrangement combines TRBV5-6 with TRBJ2-1, with TRBD2 matching 9 junction bases. Sequencing was performed on peripheral blood mononuclear cells (PBMCs), taken at new diagnosis, from a patient treated with antithyroid drugs. This clonotype was sampled from a woman aged 25 to 45 with Graves disease. Donor details come from another sample of the same person, matched by shared clones. The CDR3 region: CASSLLREGPHEQFF. The nucleotide sequence reads TGTGCCAGCAGCTTATTGCGGGAGGGCCCCCATGAGCAGTTCTTC.